A selection of T cell receptor beta chains follows, all from one sample in a study of control samples from healthy donors and cancer patients. The repertoire was sequenced with immunoSEQ multiplex PCR; TCRdb's copy has only in-frame clones and lacks some. The top ten hold over 2.5% of the sample, which has around 120,000 clones, around 87% seen once. Sample: blood. These TCRs come from a man between 60 and 75 years old in good health. Both conserved end residues are part of each CDR3. D genes are given only for firm matches. Rows may omit the clone size; those that give it use once, few, many or a size class.

j_call clone_size d_call v_call cdr3_aa cdr3_nt
TRBJ1-1 - - TRBV7-9 CASSLVGGEAFF TGTGCCAGCAGCTTAGTTGGGGGTGAAGCTTTCTTT
TRBJ1-6 - TRBD1 TRBV27 CASSLGTGGSPLHF TGTGCCAGCAGCCTCGGGACAGGGGGATCACCCCTCCACTTT
TRBJ2-3 - - TRBV18 CASSPTSFLSTDTQYF TGTGCCAGCTCACCAACTAGTTTCCTGAGCACAGATACGCAGTATTTT
TRBJ2-3 - - TRBV2 CASSGQGGADTQYF TGTGCCAGCAGTGGGCAGGGCGGTGCAGATACGCAGTATTTT
TRBJ1-2 - - TRBV4-1 CASSQDHNRAGDGYTF TGCGCCAGCAGCCAAGATCATAACCGGGCGGGGGATGGCTACACCTTC
TRBJ1-1 - - TRBV19 CASAGGLMPNTEAFF TGTGCCAGCGCCGGCGGGTTGATGCCGAACACTGAAGCTTTCTTT
TRBJ2-1 - - TRBV30 CAFSGGAPNEQFF TGTGCCTTTAGCGGAGGGGCTCCCAATGAGCAGTTCTTC
TRBJ1-5 - TRBD1 TRBV5-1 CASSLGQAPNQPQHF TGCGCCAGCAGCCTTGGACAGGCTCCCAATCAGCCCCAGCATTTT
TRBJ1-5 few - TRBV7-8 CASSLGGGNQPQHF TGTGCCAGCAGCTTAGGCGGGGGCAATCAGCCCCAGCATTTT
TRBJ2-2 - - TRBV5-1 CASSLIPEVPGELFF TGCGCCAGCAGCTTGATCCCTGAGGTCCCCGGGGAGCTGTTTTTT
TRBJ1-1 - - TRBV20-1 CSASPNRGGGTEAFF TGCAGTGCTAGTCCAAACCGAGGGGGAGGGACTGAAGCTTTCTTT
TRBJ2-3 - - TRBV2 CASREQSLATDTQYF TGTGCCAGCAGGGAACAGTCTCTAGCTACAGATACGCAGTATTTT
TRBJ2-5 few TRBD2 TRBV5-1 CASSPGLAGFQETQYF TGCGCCAGCAGCCCAGGACTAGCGGGGTTCCAAGAGACCCAGTACTTC
TRBJ2-2 - TRBD2 TRBV5-6 CASSRSGGGITGELFF TGTGCCAGCAGCCGCAGCGGGGGAGGGATCACCGGGGAGCTGTTTTTT
TRBJ2-3 - - TRBV10-3 CAISERGDTQYF TGTGCCATCAGTGAACGAGGAGATACGCAGTATTTT
TRBJ1-2 - - TRBV21-1 CASSKASHSEATNYGYTF TGTGCCAGCAGCAAAGCATCCCACTCCGAAGCCACGAACTATGGCTACACCTTC
TRBJ1-2 - - TRBV6-6 CASSYSRASGVGYTF TGTGCCAGCAGTTACTCGAGGGCTTCAGGGGTCGGCTACACCTTC